A selection of T cell receptor beta chains follows, all from one sample in a study of T-cell reconstitution after alpha-beta-depleted transplantation in children. Using its own MiXCR run on the PCR reads, TCRdb lists one record per CDR3 protein. The data show 700,000 to 850,000 distinct CDR3 sequences, 15% to 20% seen once. The specimen was PBMCs, mostly from graft donor cells, collected 360 days after TCRalphabeta/CD19-depleted stem cell transplant. These receptors were collected from a male patient between 5 and 17 years old who had a stem cell transplant for acute lymphoblastic leukemia, so the T cells may come from the graft donor. CDR3s include the opening cysteine and the closing phenylalanine or tryptophan. The D gene is left open where the match is weak. Where a row states a size, it is once, few, many or the class of an expanded clone; other rows omit it.

j_call	v_call	d_call	clone_size	cdr3_aa	cdr3_nt
TRBJ1-1	TRBV5-1	TRBD1	few	CASSGMTGDTEAFF	TGCGCCAGCAGCGGAATGACAGGGGACACTGAAGCTTTCTTT
TRBJ2-3	TRBV18	.	.	CASSPPGPEDTQYF	TGTGCCAGCTCACCCCCAGGACCCGAAGATACGCAGTATTTT
TRBJ2-7	TRBV12-3/TRBV12-4	.	many	CASSFEFEQYF	TGTGCCAGCAGTTTTGAGTTCGAGCAGTACTTC
TRBJ1-1	TRBV6-2/TRBV6-3	.	few	CASKNRANTEAFF	TGTGCCAGCAAAAACAGGGCCAACACTGAAGCTTTCTTT
TRBJ2-6	TRBV2	.	few	CASITGSGANVLTF	TGTGCCAGCATTACAGGCTCTGGGGCCAACGTCCTGACTTTC
TRBJ2-3	TRBV5-1	.	many	CASSFDTQYF	TGCGCCAGCAGCTTCGATACGCAGTATTTT
TRBJ2-5	TRBV5-1	.	few	CASSFSTHQETQYF	TGCGCCAGCAGCTTTTCGACTCACCAAGAGACCCAGTACTTC
TRBJ1-2	TRBV3-1	.	few	CASGRADHYGYTF	TGTGCCAGCGGCCGAGCGGACCACTATGGCTACACCTTC
TRBJ2-2	TRBV6-5	TRBD1	.	CASSFDRGTNTGELFF	TGTGCCAGCAGTTTCGACAGGGGGACGAACACCGGGGAGCTGTTTTTT
TRBJ2-3	TRBV7-8	.	.	CASNVAGMDTQYF	TGTGCCAGCAATGTGGCAGGGATGGATACGCAGTATTTT
TRBJ2-3	TRBV30	.	.	CAWSLNRAYRDTQYF	TGTGCCTGGAGCCTAAACAGGGCCTACAGGGATACGCAGTATTTT
TRBJ2-2	TRBV29-1	.	.	CSVVLLNTGELFF	TGCAGCGTTGTGTTGTTGAACACCGGGGAGCTGTTTTTT
TRBJ2-1	TRBV2	TRBD2	.	CASRRGLADNEQFF	TGTGCCAGCAGGCGGGGACTAGCGGACAATGAGCAGTTCTTC
TRBJ2-7	TRBV5-6	TRBD2	.	CASSYPGLDYEQYF	TGTGCCAGCAGCTACCCGGGACTAGACTACGAGCAGTACTTC
TRBJ2-7	TRBV5-1	TRBD1	few	CATSTGTVGSYEQYF	TGCGCCACCAGCACCGGGACAGTAGGTTCCTACGAGCAGTACTTC
TRBJ2-7	TRBV4-2	.	.	CASSQGGFYEQYF	TGTGCCAGCAGCCAAGGCGGGTTCTACGAGCAGTACTTC
TRBJ1-1	TRBV5-1	.	few	CASSSPARQLNTEAFF	TGCGCCAGCAGCTCCCCCGCTAGACAGTTGAACACTGAAGCTTTCTTT
TRBJ1-2	TRBV24-1	.	few	CATNRTVDGGYTF	TGTGCCACCAACAGGACAGTTGATGGGGGCTACACCTTC
TRBJ2-1	TRBV5-1	.	few	CASSPDLNYNEQFF	TGCGCCAGCAGTCCTGACCTCAACTACAATGAGCAGTTCTTC
TRBJ2-1	TRBV7-9	.	few	CASRPTGTRVNEQFF	TGTGCCAGCAGACCGACCGGGACCCGTGTAAATGAGCAGTTCTTC
TRBJ2-7	TRBV27	TRBD2	few	CASGSSVLAGGRQEQYF	TGTGCCAGCGGCTCATCCGTCTTAGCGGGAGGGCGTCAGGAGCAGTACTTC
TRBJ2-1	TRBV20-1	TRBD2	.	CSARGYTSGSYNEQFF	TGCAGTGCTAGAGGCTATACTAGCGGGAGTTACAATGAGCAGTTCTTC
TRBJ2-1	TRBV5-1	.	few	CASSLATGTGESNEQFF	TGCGCCAGCAGCTTGGCCACGGGGACCGGGGAGAGCAATGAGCAGTTCTTC
TRBJ2-7	TRBV7-2	TRBD1	.	CASSVRDRTTYEQYF	TGTGCCAGCAGCGTCCGGGACAGGACGACCTACGAGCAGTACTTC
TRBJ2-2	TRBV12-3/TRBV12-4	.	many	CASTPDPSGELFF	TGTGCCAGCACCCCTGACCCCTCTGGGGAGCTGTTTTTT
TRBJ2-3	TRBV5-1	.	many	CASSFSGTDTQYF	TGCGCCAGCAGCTTTTCTGGCACAGATACGCAGTATTTT
TRBJ2-7	TRBV20-1	.	.	CSASPYEQYF	TGCAGTGCTAGTCCTTACGAGCAGTACTTC
TRBJ2-7	TRBV11-3	.	.	CASSARRGPVRYEQYF	TGTGCCAGCAGCGCTAGGCGGGGTCCAGTCCGATACGAGCAGTACTTC
TRBJ2-2	TRBV5-1	.	many	CASSLGASNTGELFF	TGCGCCAGCAGCTTGGGGGCTTCGAACACCGGGGAGCTGTTTTTT
TRBJ2-3	TRBV29-1	TRBD2	.	CSVETSQEMDTQYF	TGCAGCGTGGAGACTAGCCAGGAGATGGATACGCAGTATTTT
TRBJ2-1	TRBV3-1	.	few	CASSQEVADYNEQFF	TGTGCCAGCAGCCAAGAGGTAGCGGATTACAATGAGCAGTTCTTC
TRBJ2-7	TRBV20-1	TRBD2	few	CSARRLASEQYF	TGCAGTGCTAGACGACTAGCGTCCGAGCAGTACTTC
TRBJ1-5	TRBV15	.	.	CATTESYNQPQHF	TGTGCCACCACAGAGAGCTACAATCAGCCCCAGCATTTT
TRBJ1-1	TRBV4-1	TRBD1	.	CASSRIRGQVTEAFF	TGCGCCAGCAGCCGCATCAGGGGGCAGGTCACTGAAGCTTTCTTT
TRBJ2-1	TRBV6-1	TRBD2	.	CASTSGRAFSSYNEQFF	TGTGCCAGCACTAGCGGGAGGGCCTTCAGCTCCTACAATGAGCAGTTCTTC
TRBJ2-7	TRBV5-8	TRBD2	.	CASSKGAGVRTYEQYF	TGTGCCAGCAGTAAGGGAGCGGGAGTGCGGACCTACGAGCAGTACTTC
TRBJ2-1	TRBV7-2	TRBD2	.	CASSLRLAGGSSYNEQFF	TGTGCCAGCAGCTTGAGGCTAGCGGGAGGCTCCTCCTACAATGAGCAGTTCTTC
TRBJ2-1	TRBV24-1	TRBD2	few	CATSDSFQRGYNEQFF	TGTGCCACCAGTGATTCCTTCCAGCGGGGATACAATGAGCAGTTCTTC
TRBJ2-3	TRBV10-1	TRBD2	many	CASSEGGSTDTQYF	TGCGCCAGCAGTGAAGGCGGGAGTACAGATACGCAGTATTTT
TRBJ2-2	TRBV5-1	.	.	CASSYGLSTGTGELFF	TGCGCCAGCAGTTATGGACTCTCGACTGGCACCGGGGAGCTGTTTTTT
TRBJ2-2	TRBV29-1	.	.	CSGRSGAGELFF	TGCAGCGGAAGGAGTGGGGCCGGGGAGCTGTTTTTT